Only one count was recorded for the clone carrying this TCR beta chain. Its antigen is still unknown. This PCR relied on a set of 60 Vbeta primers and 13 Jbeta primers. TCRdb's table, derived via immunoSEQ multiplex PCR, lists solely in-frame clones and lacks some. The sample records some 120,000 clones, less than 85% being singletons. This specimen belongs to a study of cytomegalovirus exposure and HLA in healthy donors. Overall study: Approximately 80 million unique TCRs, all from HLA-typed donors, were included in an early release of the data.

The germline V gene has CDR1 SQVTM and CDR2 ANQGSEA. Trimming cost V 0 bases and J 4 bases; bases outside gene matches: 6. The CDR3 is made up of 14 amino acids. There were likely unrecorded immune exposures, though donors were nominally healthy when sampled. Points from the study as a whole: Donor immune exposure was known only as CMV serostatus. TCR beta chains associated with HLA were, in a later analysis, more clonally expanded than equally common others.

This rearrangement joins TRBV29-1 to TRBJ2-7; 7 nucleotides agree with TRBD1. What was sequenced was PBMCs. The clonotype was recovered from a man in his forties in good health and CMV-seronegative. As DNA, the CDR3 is TGCAGCGTTGAAGAGGAGGACAGGCCGTACGAGCAGTACTTC. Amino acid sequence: CSVEEEDRPYEQYF.